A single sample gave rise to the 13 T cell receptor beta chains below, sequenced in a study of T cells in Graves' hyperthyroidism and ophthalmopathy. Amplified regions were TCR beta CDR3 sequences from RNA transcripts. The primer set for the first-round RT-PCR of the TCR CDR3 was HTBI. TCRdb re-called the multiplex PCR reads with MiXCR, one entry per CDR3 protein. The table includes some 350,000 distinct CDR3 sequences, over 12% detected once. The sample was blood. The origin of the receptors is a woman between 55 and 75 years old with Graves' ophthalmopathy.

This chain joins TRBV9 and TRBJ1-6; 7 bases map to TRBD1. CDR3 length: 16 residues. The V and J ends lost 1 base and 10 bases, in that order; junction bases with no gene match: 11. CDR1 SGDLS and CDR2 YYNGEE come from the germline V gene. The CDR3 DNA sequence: TGTGCCAGCAGCGTACAGGACAGGTCCGTTGGGTCACCCCTCCACTTT. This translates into CASSVQDRSVGSPLHF.

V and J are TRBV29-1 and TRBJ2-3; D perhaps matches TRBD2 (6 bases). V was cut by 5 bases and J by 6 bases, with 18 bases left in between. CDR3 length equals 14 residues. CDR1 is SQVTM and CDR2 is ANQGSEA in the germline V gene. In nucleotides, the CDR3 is TGCAGCGTTTCTTCAGCGGGCCGGAGGGATACGCAGTATTTT. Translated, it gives CSVSSAGRRDTQYF.

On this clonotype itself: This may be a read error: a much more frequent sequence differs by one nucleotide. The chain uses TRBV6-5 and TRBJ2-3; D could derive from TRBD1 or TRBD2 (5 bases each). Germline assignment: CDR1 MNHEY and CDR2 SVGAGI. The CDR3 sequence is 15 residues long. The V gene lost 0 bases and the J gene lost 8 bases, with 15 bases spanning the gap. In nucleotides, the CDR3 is TGTGCCAGCAGTTACTCTGGGACCCCCCCAGGTACGCAGTATTTT. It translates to CASSYSGTPPGTQYF.

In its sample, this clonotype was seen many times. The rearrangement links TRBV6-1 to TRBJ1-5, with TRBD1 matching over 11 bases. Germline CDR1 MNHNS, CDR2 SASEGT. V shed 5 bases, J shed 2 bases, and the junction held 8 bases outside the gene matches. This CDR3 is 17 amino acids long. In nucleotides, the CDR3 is TGTGCCAGCAGTCATAAGGGACAGGGGGTAGGCAATCAGCCCCAGCATTTT. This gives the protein CASSHKGQGVGNQPQHF.

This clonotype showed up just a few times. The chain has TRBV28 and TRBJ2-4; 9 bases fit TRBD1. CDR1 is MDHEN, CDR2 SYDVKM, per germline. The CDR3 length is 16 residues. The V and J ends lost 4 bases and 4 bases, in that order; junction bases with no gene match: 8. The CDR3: CASSSRRDRAKNIQYF. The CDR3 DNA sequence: TGTGCCAGCAGTTCCCGAAGGGACAGGGCAAAAAACATTCAGTACTTC.

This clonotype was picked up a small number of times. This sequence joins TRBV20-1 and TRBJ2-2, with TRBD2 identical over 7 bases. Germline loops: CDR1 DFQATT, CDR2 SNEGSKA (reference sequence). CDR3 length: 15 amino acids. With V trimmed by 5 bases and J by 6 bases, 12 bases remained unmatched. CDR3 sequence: CSAGTGRREAGELFF. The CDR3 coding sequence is TGCAGTGCTGGAACGGGACGCCGGGAGGCCGGGGAGCTGTTTTTT.

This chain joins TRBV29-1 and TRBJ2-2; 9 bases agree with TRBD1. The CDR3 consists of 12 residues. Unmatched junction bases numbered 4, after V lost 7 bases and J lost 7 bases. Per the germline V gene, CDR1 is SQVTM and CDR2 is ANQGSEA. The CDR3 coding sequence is TGCAGCGCTTGGACAGGGGTCGGGGAGCTGTTTTTT. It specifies CSAWTGVGELFF.

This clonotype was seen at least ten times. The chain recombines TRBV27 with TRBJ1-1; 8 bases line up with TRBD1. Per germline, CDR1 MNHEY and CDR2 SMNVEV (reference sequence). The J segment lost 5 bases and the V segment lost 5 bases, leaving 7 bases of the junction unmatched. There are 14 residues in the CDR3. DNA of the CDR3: TGTGCCAGCAGTCTCAGGGGGCGACGGACTGAAGCTTTCTTT. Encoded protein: CASSLRGRRTEAFF.

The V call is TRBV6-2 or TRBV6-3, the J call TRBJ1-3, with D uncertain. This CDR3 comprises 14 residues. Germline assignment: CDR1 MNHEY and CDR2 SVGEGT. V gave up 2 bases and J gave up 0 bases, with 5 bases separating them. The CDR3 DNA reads TGTGCCAGCAGTTACCTCCACTCTGGAAACACCATATATTTT. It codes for CASSYLHSGNTIYF.

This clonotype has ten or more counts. The CDR3, as DNA: TGCAGTGCTGCTGACGGTGCGTCGTTGTCCGGGGAGCTGTTTTTT. Amino acids: CSAADGASLSGELFF. The V call is TRBV20-1, the J call TRBJ2-2; no firm D call. The CDR3 is 15 residues long. CDR1 is DFQATT, CDR2 SNEGSKA, per germline (reference sequence). V dropped 5 bases and J dropped 6 bases, with 19 bases sitting between them.

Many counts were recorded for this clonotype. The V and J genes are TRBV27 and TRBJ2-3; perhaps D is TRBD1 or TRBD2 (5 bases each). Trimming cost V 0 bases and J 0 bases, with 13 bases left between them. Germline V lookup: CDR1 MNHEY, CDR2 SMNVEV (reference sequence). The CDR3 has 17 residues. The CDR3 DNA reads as TGTGCCAGCAGTTTATCGTGGCAGGGACGGAGCACAGATACGCAGTATTTT. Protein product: CASSLSWQGRSTDTQYF.

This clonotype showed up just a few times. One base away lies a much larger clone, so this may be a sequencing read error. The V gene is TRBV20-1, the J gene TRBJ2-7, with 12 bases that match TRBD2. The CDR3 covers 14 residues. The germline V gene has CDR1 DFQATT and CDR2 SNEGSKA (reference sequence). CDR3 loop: CNALLAGGPDEQYF. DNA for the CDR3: TGCAATGCACTCCTAGCGGGAGGGCCAGACGAGCAGTACTTC.

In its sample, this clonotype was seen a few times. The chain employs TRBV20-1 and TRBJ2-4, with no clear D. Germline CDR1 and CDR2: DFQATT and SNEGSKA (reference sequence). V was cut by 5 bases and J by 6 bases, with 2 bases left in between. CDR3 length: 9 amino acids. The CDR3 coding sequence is TGCAGTGCTGGAAACATTCAGTACTTC. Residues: CSAGNIQYF.